This T cell receptor beta chain was profiled in a study of CD8 T cells in Susac syndrome. Study-wide context: At blood draw, Susac syndrome patients were therapy-naive, on corticosteroids, or on intravenous immunoglobulin alone.

RNA in amounts of about 0.45 to 1 ug was reverse transcribed with random hexamers. Amplification of the TCR beta CDR3 was carried out by immunoSEQ multiplex PCR, which spanned a total of 54 Vbeta and 13 Jbeta segments. One entry per CDR3 protein results from TCRdb running MiXCR on the immunoSEQ multiplex PCR reads. The sample carries around 170,000 distinct CDR3 sequences, approximately 94% recorded once. V lost 4 bases, J lost 8 bases, and 11 bases lay in between. The CDR3 spans 11 residues. Germline loops: CDR1 SQVTM, CDR2 ANQGSEA. TCR beta sequencing covered blood CD8+ and CD4+ T cells. The V and J genes are TRBV29-1 and TRBJ1-1; no firm D call. The source of this sequence is a human donor with Susac syndrome. Sequenced sample: CD4+ T cells from PBMCs. CDR3 protein: CSVVTKWEAFF. For the CDR3, the DNA is TGCAGCGTTGTTACCAAATGGGAAGCTTTCTTT. Supplemented by reference TRBV29-1 and TRBJ1-1, the full variable domain reads SAVISQKPSRDICQRGTSLTIQCQVDSQVTMMFWYRQQPGQSLTLIATANQGSEATYESGFVIDKFPISRPNLTFSTLTVSNMSPEDSSIYLCSVVTKWEAFFGQGTRLTVV.